What follows are 12 T cell receptor beta chains derived from one specimen sequenced in a study of Ad26.COV2.S vaccination and SARS-CoV-2 variants. The table came from immunoSEQ multiplex PCR; TCRdb's copy has only in-frame clones and leaves some out. The sample has about half a million clones; 89% are singletons. As for treatment: approximately 18 received Ad26.COV2.S at low or high dose, single or two shots; 5 received placebo; per-sample allocation not given. All samples were drawn on day 63, counting from the first vaccine or placebo injection. The material sequenced was peripheral blood, taken in a trial of Ad26.COV2.S vaccine versus placebo. Receptors originate from a person between 18 and 59 years old who received the Ad26.COV2.S COVID-19 vaccine or a placebo.

The chain uses TRBV7-9 and TRBJ1-1, with 8 positions matching TRBD1. V shed 5 bases, J shed 0 bases, and the junction held 11 bases outside the gene matches. The CDR3 is made up of 17 amino acids. CDR1 is SEHNR and CDR2 is FQNEAQ in the germline V gene (reference sequence). The CDR3 protein is CASSTGQGVPLNTEAFF. The CDR3 DNA sequence: TGTGCCAGCAGCACAGGACAGGGTGTCCCACTGAACACTGAAGCTTTCTTT.

This clone was detected a few times. The rearrangement uses TRBV16 and TRBJ1-1; D is undetermined. The V gene's germline CDR1 is KGHSY and CDR2 FQNENV. The CDR3 runs 15 residues. V lost 0 bases and J 3 bases, leaving 11 bases between the germline ends. DNA for the CDR3: TGTGCCAGCAGCCAATCCACAGTGGGCTACACTGAAGCTTTCTTT. Translating it yields CASSQSTVGYTEAFF.

The sample holds one count of this clone. V usage is TRBV3-1 (or the pseudogene TRBV3-2) and J usage is TRBJ2-3; 9 bases align to TRBD2. Trimming took 3 bases from V and 1 from J; bases not matched to a gene: 2. There are 15 residues in the CDR3. CDR1 is LGHDT and CDR2 is YNNKEL in the germline V gene (reference sequence). CDR3 nucleotide sequence: TGTGCCAGCAGCCATCTAGCGGGACGCACAGATACGCAGTATTTT. Its protein product is CASSHLAGRTDTQYF.

The chain joins TRBV19 to TRBJ2-1, with TRBD2 as a possible D gene (6 bases). V lost 10 bases and J lost 7, with 20 bases in between. Germline-derived CDR1 and CDR2 are LNHDA and SQIVND (reference sequence). The CDR3 contains 14 residues. CDR3 in DNA: TGTGCCACCTCCACCCCCCGCCGGGGGAATGAGCAGTTCTTC. It yields the protein CATSTPRRGNEQFF.

The J gene is TRBJ2-5, the V gene TRBV27; no clear D gene. This CDR3 spans 12 amino acids. Germline assignment: CDR1 MNHEY and CDR2 SMNVEV (reference sequence). Deletions cut 5 bases from V and 4 bases from J, with 8 bases between. The chain's CDR3 is CASSPRGETQYF. For the CDR3, the DNA is TGTGCCAGCAGTCCTAGAGGAGAGACCCAGTACTTC.

The rearrangement uses TRBV3-1 (or the pseudogene TRBV3-2) and TRBJ2-5; D unclear. There are 15 residues in the CDR3. Germline V lookup: CDR1 LGHDT, CDR2 YNNKEL (reference sequence). V lost 0 bases, J lost 6 bases, and 14 bases lay in between. The CDR3 DNA reads as TGTGCCAGCAGCCAAGACGGAGACACCCGCAAGACCCAGTACTTC. Protein: CASSQDGDTRKTQYF.

The J gene is TRBJ2-1, the V gene TRBV4-3; 8 nucleotides line up with TRBD2. Germline values: CDR1 LGHNA, CDR2 YSLEER. The CDR3 is 15 amino acids. Trimming took 3 bases from V and 3 from J; bases not matched to a gene: 4. CDR3 protein: CASSHDGGGYNEQFF. Written as DNA, the CDR3 is TGCGCCAGCAGCCATGACGGGGGGGGCTACAATGAGCAGTTCTTC.

The genes are TRBV27 and TRBJ2-7; 8 bases are shared with TRBD1. CDR3 length: 15 amino acids. CDR1 and CDR2 from the germline V gene are MNHEY and SMNVEV (reference sequence). V lost 5 bases, J lost 4 bases, and 10 bases stayed unmatched. The CDR3 bases are TGTGCCAGCAGTCCCACAGGACAGGGTTGGTACGAGCAGTACTTC. It is translated as CASSPTGQGWYEQYF.

V and J are TRBV5-4 and TRBJ2-1; 15 bases fit TRBD2. The CDR3 has 19 residues. Germline loops: CDR1 SGHNT, CDR2 YYREEE (reference sequence). Trimming at V came to 0 bases and at J to 0 bases, leaving 4 bases not matched to a gene. CDR3 protein: CASSLAGLAGGDSYNEQFF. CDR3 bases: TGTGCCAGCAGCTTGGCGGGACTAGCGGGAGGTGACTCCTACAATGAGCAGTTCTTC.

This chain joins TRBV28 and TRBJ2-1, with unresolved D. Germline CDR1 and CDR2: MDHEN and SYDVKM. The CDR3 is 14 amino acids. Trimming shortened V by 3 bases and J by 0 bases, and 6 bases separated the two germline ends. The CDR3 is CASSFFNSYNEQFF. CDR3 coding DNA: TGTGCCAGCAGTTTTTTCAACTCCTACAATGAGCAGTTCTTC.

The chain uses TRBV13 and TRBJ2-3, with 7 bases that match TRBD1. Germline V CDR1 and CDR2: PRHDT, FYEKMQ (reference sequence). Trimming at V came to 5 bases and at J to 3 bases, leaving 8 bases not matched to a gene. The CDR3 length is 15 residues. The CDR3 sequence: CASSRYEGATDTQYF. CDR3 nucleotides: TGTGCCAGCAGCCGCTATGAGGGGGCGACAGATACGCAGTATTTT. The full variable domain, with the rest looked up from reference TRBV13 and TRBJ2-3, is AAGVIQSPRHLIKEKRETATLKCYPIPRHDTVYWYQQGPGQDPQFLISFYEKMQSDKGSIPDRFSAQQFSDYHSELNMSSLELGDSALYFCASSRYEGATDTQYFGPGTRLTVL.

V usage is TRBV27 and J usage is TRBJ2-2; the D is unclear. V was shortened by 2 bases and J by 8 bases, with 9 bases between the two germline ends. Germline CDR1 reads MNHEY; CDR2 reads SMNVEV (reference sequence). The CDR3 has 13 residues. CDR3 sequence: CASSLMDQGELFF. The DNA for the CDR3 is TGTGCCAGCAGTTTAATGGACCAAGGGGAGCTGTTTTTT.